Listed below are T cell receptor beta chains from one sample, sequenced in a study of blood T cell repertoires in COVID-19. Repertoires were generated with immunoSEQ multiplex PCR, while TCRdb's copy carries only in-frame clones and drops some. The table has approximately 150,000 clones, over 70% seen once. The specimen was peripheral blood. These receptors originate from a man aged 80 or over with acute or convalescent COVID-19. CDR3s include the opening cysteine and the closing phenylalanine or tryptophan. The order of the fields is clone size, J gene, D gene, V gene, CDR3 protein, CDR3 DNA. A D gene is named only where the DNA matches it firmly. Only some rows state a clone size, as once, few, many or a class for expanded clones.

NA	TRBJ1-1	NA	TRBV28	CASSLPSTPYTEAFF	TGTGCCAGCAGTTTACCCTCCACACCGTACACTGAAGCTTTCTTT
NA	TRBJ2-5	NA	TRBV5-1	CASSFTRGGETQYF	TGCGCCAGCAGCTTTACCCGGGGTGGGGAGACCCAGTACTTC
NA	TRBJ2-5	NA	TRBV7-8	CASSSRLVPLQETQYF	TGTGCCAGCAGCTCCAGACTAGTCCCTTTACAAGAGACCCAGTACTTC
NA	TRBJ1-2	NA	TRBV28	CASSSGNRYGYTF	TGTGCCAGCAGCTCCGGGAATCGGTATGGCTACACCTTC
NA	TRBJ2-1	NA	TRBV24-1	CATSDLGTPYNEQFF	TGTGCCACCAGTGATTTGGGGACACCCTACAATGAGCAGTTCTTC
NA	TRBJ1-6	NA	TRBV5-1	CASSTETETPLHF	TGCGCCAGCAGCACAGAGACAGAAACACCCCTCCACTTT
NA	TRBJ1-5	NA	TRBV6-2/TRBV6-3	CASSYRGHNNQPQHF	TGTGCCAGCAGTTACCGGGGACACAACAATCAGCCCCAGCATTTT
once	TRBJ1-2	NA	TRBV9	CASSVDLAALYGYTF	TGTGCCAGCAGCGTAGACCTGGCCGCCCTCTATGGCTACACCTTC
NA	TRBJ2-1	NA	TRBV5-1	CASSLDPESVKEQFF	TGCGCCAGCAGCTTGGATCCTGAATCAGTTAAAGAGCAGTTCTTC
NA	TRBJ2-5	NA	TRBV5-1	CASSSQETQYF	TGCGCCAGCAGCTCTCAAGAGACCCAGTACTTC
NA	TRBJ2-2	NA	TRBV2	CASSARGGNTGELFF	TGTGCCAGCAGTGCGAGGGGGGGGAACACCGGGGAGCTGTTTTTT
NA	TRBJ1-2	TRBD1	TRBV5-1	CASSSGDRYDHGYGYTF	TGCGCCAGCAGCTCCGGGGACAGGTACGACCATGGCTATGGCTACACCTTC
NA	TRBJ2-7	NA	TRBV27	CASSQGPSSYEQYF	TGTGCCAGCAGTCAGGGCCCGAGCTCCTACGAGCAGTACTTC
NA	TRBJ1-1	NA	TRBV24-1	CATSDRNTEAFF	TGTGCCACCAGTGATCGTAACACTGAAGCTTTCTTT
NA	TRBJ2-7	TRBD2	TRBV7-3	CASSLMGGDSYEQYF	TGTGCCAGCAGCTTAATGGGAGGGGACTCCTACGAGCAGTACTTC
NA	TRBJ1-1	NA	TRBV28	CASSPLTEAFF	TGTGCCAGCAGTCCCCTTACTGAAGCTTTCTTT
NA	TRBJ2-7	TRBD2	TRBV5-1	CASSLGSSGTYEQYF	TGCGCCAGCAGCTTGGGATCTAGCGGGACGTACGAGCAGTACTTC
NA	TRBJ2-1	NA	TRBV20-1	CSAGHNEQFF	TGCAGTGCTGGGCACAATGAGCAGTTCTTC
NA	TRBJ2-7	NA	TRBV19	CASSTPTREQYF	TGTGCCAGTAGTACCCCTACCCGCGAGCAGTACTTC
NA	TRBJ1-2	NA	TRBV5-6	CASSLAGDGYTF	TGTGCCAGCAGCTTGGCGGGGGATGGCTACACCTTC
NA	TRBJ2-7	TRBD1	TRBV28	CASSRTGGGYEQYF	TGTGCCAGCAGTAGGACAGGGGGCGGATACGAGCAGTACTTC
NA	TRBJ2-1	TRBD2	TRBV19	CASSLGLAGRGSSYNEQFF	TGTGCCAGTAGTCTGGGACTAGCGGGAAGGGGGAGCTCCTACAATGAGCAGTTCTTC
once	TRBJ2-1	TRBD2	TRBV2	CASSRDYYNEQFF	TGTGCCAGCAGTCGGGACTACTACAATGAGCAGTTCTTC
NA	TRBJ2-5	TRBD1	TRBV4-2	CASSQDGTGEETQYF	TGTGCCAGCAGCCAAGATGGAACAGGGGAAGAGACCCAGTACTTC
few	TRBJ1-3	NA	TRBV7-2	CASSPSILLSGNTIYF	TGTGCCAGCAGTCCAAGTATCCTACTCTCTGGAAACACCATATATTTT
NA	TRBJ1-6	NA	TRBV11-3	CASSLTGARESPLHF	TGTGCCAGCAGCTTGACGGGGGCGCGGGAGTCACCCCTCCACTTT
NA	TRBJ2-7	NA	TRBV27	CASSWVQGYEQYF	TGTGCCAGCAGTTGGGTACAGGGTTACGAGCAGTACTTC
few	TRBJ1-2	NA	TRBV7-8	CASSPTVNYGYTF	TGTGCCAGCAGCCCAACAGTTAACTATGGCTACACCTTC
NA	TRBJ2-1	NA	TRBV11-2	CASSLVLSDYSYNEQFF	TGTGCCAGCAGCTTAGTTCTGTCCGACTACTCCTACAATGAGCAGTTCTTC
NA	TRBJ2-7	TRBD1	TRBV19	CASSIGGQGFVSEQYF	TGTGCCAGTAGTATAGGGGGACAGGGTTTCGTTTCCGAGCAGTACTTC
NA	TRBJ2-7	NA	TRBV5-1	CASSLAVEYEQYF	TGCGCCAGCAGCTTGGCGGTAGAATACGAGCAGTACTTC
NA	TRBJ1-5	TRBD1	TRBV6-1	CASSDGQANQPQHF	TGTGCCAGCAGTGACGGACAGGCCAATCAGCCCCAGCATTTT
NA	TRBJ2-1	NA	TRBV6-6	CASSYSAVEFNEQFF	TGTGCCAGCAGTTACTCTGCGGTGGAGTTCAATGAGCAGTTCTTC
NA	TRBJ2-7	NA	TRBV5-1	CASSLAEQGTYEQYF	TGCGCCAGCAGCTTGGCCGAACAGGGTACCTACGAGCAGTACTTC
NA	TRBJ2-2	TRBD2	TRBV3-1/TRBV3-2	CASSGLAGVGGELFF	TGTGCCAGCAGCGGGCTAGCGGGAGTGGGCGGGGAGCTGTTTTTT
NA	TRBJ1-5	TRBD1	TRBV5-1	CASSTGTGASNQPQHF	TGCGCCAGCAGCACCGGGACAGGGGCGTCCAATCAGCCCCAGCATTTT
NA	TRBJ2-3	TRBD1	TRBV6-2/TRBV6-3	CASSYVGGQGTDTQYF	TGTGCCAGCAGTTACGTGGGGGGACAGGGCACAGATACGCAGTATTTT
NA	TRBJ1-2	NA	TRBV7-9	CASSLYLGDLGF	TGTGCCAGCAGCTTATATCTTGGGGACTTGGGCTTC
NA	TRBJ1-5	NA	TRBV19	CASNGVLSNQPQHF	TGTGCCAGTAACGGGGTTCTTAGCAATCAGCCCCAGCATTTT
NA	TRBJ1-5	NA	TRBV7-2	CASSLDRGGQPQHF	TGTGCCAGCAGCTTAGATCGGGGGGGGCAGCCCCAGCATTTT
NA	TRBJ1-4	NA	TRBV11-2	CASSPRGTMNEKLFF	TGTGCCAGCAGCCCCCGGGGTACAATGAATGAAAAACTGTTTTTT
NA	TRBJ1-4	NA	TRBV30	CAWTPLWGREKLFF	TGTGCCTGGACTCCACTGTGGGGGCGTGAAAAACTGTTTTTT
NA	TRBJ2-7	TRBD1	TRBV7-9	CASSRPPGQGASYEQYF	TGTGCCAGCAGCCGCCCTCCGGGACAGGGGGCCTCCTACGAGCAGTACTTC
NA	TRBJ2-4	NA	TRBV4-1	CASSQLRGNIQYF	TGCGCCAGCAGCCAACTACGAGGGAACATTCAGTACTTC
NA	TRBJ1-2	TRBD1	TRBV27	CASSLSSGQGAGGYTF	TGTGCCAGCAGTTTGAGTAGTGGACAGGGGGCTGGTGGCTACACCTTC
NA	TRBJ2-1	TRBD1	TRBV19	CASSIVTGVLAYNEQFF	TGTGCCAGTAGTATAGTCACAGGGGTATTAGCTTACAATGAGCAGTTCTTC